This T cell receptor beta chain was identified during a study of blood T cells in healthy people across ages. The germline gives CDR1 MGHDK, CDR2 SYGVNS. V shed 2 bases and J shed 0 bases, with 5 bases lying between them. The CDR3 loop spans 14 amino acids. The authors ran a second PCR of about 7 to 11 cycles using a sample-barcoded 5' primer and a J-beta primer mix. MiXCR, run by TCRdb on the 5' RACE reads, gives a single entry per CDR3 protein. The sample holds about 970,000 distinct CDR3 sequences, roughly 51% seen once. Donors were healthy Caucasian individuals from Russia aged roughly 6 to 95. This clonotype was counted a few times. What it binds is not known. Study-wide results and limits: More naive CD4+ cells and higher diversity were found in long-lived than in aged donors. Across samples, TCR beta diversity tracked strongly with naive T cell percentage.

The clonotype originates from a woman in her fifties or sixties in good health. J is TRBJ2-1 and V is TRBV25-1; D is uncertain. Sequenced sample: blood. The CDR3 sequence: CASSEQSSYNEQFF. The CDR3 DNA follows: TGTGCCAGCAGTGAACAGAGCTCCTACAATGAGCAGTTCTTC.